Following are 17 T cell receptor beta chains from one sample sequenced in a study of T cell responses to AZD1222 COVID-19 vaccine. Only in-frame clones appear in the TCRdb table, and some are missing; sequencing was by immunoSEQ multiplex PCR. This table holds fewer than 120,000 clones, about 95% found once. The sample consisted of peripheral blood, taken 28 days after the second AZD1222 dose. The receptors originated from an adult who received the AZD1222 COVID-19 vaccine.

The chain recombines TRBV4-1 with TRBJ2-6, with D perhaps matching TRBD1 (6 bases). This CDR3 has 17 residues. Trimming took 0 bases from V and 1 from J, leaving 10 bases between them. The V gene's germline CDR1 is MGHRA and CDR2 YSYEKL. Here the CDR3 DNA reads TGCGCCAGCAGCCAAGATCCCAGGGGTTCTGGGGCCAACGTCCTGACTTTC. This codes for CASSQDPRGSGANVLTF.

The CDR3 protein is CASSLSGTGDTEAFF. CDR3 in DNA: TGTGCCAGCAGCTTGTCCGGGACAGGGGACACTGAAGCTTTCTTT. The chain recombines TRBV7-9 with TRBJ1-1; TRBD1 agrees at 10 bases. The germline V gene encodes CDR1 SEHNR and CDR2 FQNEAQ (reference sequence). The CDR3 is 15 amino acids. J gave up 3 bases and V 3 bases, and 4 bases lay outside the gene matches. The full variable domain, in which reference TRBV7-9 and TRBJ1-1 provide the parts outside the CDR3, is DTGVSQNPRHKITKRGQNVTFRCDPISEHNRLYWYRQTLGQGPEFLTYFQNEAQLEKSRLLSDRFSAERPKGSFSTLEIQRTEQGDSAMYLCASSLSGTGDTEAFFGQGTRLTVV.

This chain uses TRBV30 with TRBJ2-2, with a possible D match to TRBD2 (5 bases). Germline V lookup: CDR1 GTSNPN, CDR2 SVGIG (reference sequence). V lost 4 bases, J lost 3 bases, and 15 bases lay in between. This CDR3 comprises 15 residues. The CDR3 loop is CAWTEASTYTGELFF. DNA for the CDR3: TGTGCCTGGACGGAGGCCTCGACCTACACCGGGGAGCTGTTTTTT.

The J gene is TRBJ2-1, the V gene TRBV11-3, with 7 bases that match TRBD2. The CDR3 sequence is 14 residues long. With V trimmed by 5 bases and J by 0 bases, 1 base remained unmatched. Germline assignment: CDR1 SGHNT and CDR2 YENEEA. The CDR3 region is CASSRGSSYNEQFF. In DNA, the CDR3 is TGTGCCAGCAGCCGCGGGAGCTCCTACAATGAGCAGTTCTTC.

This sequence joins TRBV18 and TRBJ1-2; no clear D. The germline CDR1 and CDR2 sequences are KGHSH and LQKENI. The V and J ends lost 0 bases and 0 bases respectively, with 5 bases between them. This CDR3 contains 14 residues. CDR3 in DNA: TGTGCCAGCTCACCACCGGGCCCTAACTATGGCTACACCTTC. The encoded protein is CASSPPGPNYGYTF.

The sample holds one count of this clone. This chain joins TRBV4-1 and TRBJ1-6, with D maybe TRBD1 (6 bases). The CDR3 contains 16 residues. The germline gives CDR1 MGHRA, CDR2 YSYEKL. The V end lost 1 base, the J end lost 9 bases, and 16 bases lay between the germline ends. The CDR3 coding sequence is TGCGCCAGCAGCCAAGGGCAGGGGTCTGGGGGTTCACCCCTCCACTTT. This sequence encodes CASSQGQGSGGSPLHF.

The genes are TRBV4-2 and TRBJ2-5; D uncertain. Germline V CDR1 and CDR2: LGHNA, YNFKEQ. V lost 4 bases and J lost 0, with 15 bases in between. The CDR3 covers 16 residues. The CDR3 here is CASSPGLLGYQETQYF. CDR3 nucleotides: TGTGCCAGCAGCCCGGGCCTTCTAGGGTACCAAGAGACCCAGTACTTC.

The chain links TRBV5-1 to TRBJ1-1, with D unresolved. The germline V and J ends were trimmed by 0 bases and 5 bases, with 20 bases remaining between them. Looked up from germline, CDR1 is SGHRS and CDR2 is YFSETQ. The CDR3 length is 17 residues. Here the CDR3 reads CASSLAISTLPDTEAFF. CDR3 DNA sequence: TGCGCCAGCAGCTTGGCCATATCGACACTCCCAGATACTGAAGCTTTCTTT.

J is TRBJ2-7 and V is TRBV15, with 9 bases identical to TRBD1. The V and J ends lost 4 bases and 4 bases, in that order; junction bases with no gene match: 8. Germline-derived CDR1 and CDR2 are LNHNV and YYDKDF (reference sequence). There are 15 residues in the CDR3. CDR3 in DNA: TGTGCCACCAGCAACTTACAGGGGGCGAAGTACGAGCAGTACTTC. Translated, it gives CATSNLQGAKYEQYF.

The CDR3 loop reads CASMFSPTGRNEQFF. The CDR3 nucleotides are TGTGCCAGCATGTTTTCCCCGACAGGGAGGAATGAGCAGTTCTTC. The J gene is TRBJ2-1, the V gene TRBV2; the D gene is possibly TRBD1 (7 bases). This CDR3 has 15 residues. The V and J ends lost 7 bases and 7 bases respectively, with 20 bases between them. Germline lookup yields CDR1 SNHLY and CDR2 FYNNEI. Full variable domain (rest looked up from reference TRBV2 and TRBJ2-1): EPEVTQTPSHQVTQMGQEVILRCVPISNHLYFYWYRQILGQKVEFLVSFYNNEISEKSEIFDDQFSVERPDGSNFTLKIRSTKLEDSAMYFCASMFSPTGRNEQFFGPGTRLTVL.

This clone appeared a single time. The chain employs TRBV7-8 and TRBJ2-1; D is unresolved. Germline loops: CDR1 SGHVS, CDR2 FQNEAQ. Deletions cut 4 bases from V and 0 bases from J, with 13 bases between. The CDR3 length is 16 residues. CDR3 loop: CASSSFTRSSYNEQFF. Written as DNA, the CDR3 is TGTGCCAGCAGCTCCTTCACCAGGAGCTCCTACAATGAGCAGTTCTTC.

J is TRBJ1-1 and V is TRBV5-4; D perhaps matches TRBD1 (5 bases). Trimming left V 0 bases short and J 5 bases short, with 11 bases between. Germline CDR1 is SGHNT and CDR2 is YYREEE (reference sequence). The CDR3 consists of 14 residues. The CDR3 reads CASSLVGVRTEAFF. DNA for the CDR3: TGTGCCAGCAGCTTGGTGGGGGTAAGGACTGAAGCTTTCTTT.

The V call is TRBV5-6, the J call TRBJ2-7; 8 bases map to TRBD2. The trim removed 4 bases at V and 2 bases at J, leaving 20 bases unmatched. Germline CDR1 and CDR2: SGHDT and YYEEEE. This CDR3 is built from 19 residues. The CDR3 nucleotides read TGTGCCAGCAGCCCCAAAACTAGCGGTAAATCCTATAAAACCTACGAGCAGTACTTC. Translated: CASSPKTSGKSYKTYEQYF.

This chain joins TRBV19 and TRBJ1-1, with TRBD1 identical over 11 bases. The germline V gene encodes CDR1 LNHDA and CDR2 SQIVND (reference sequence). V lost 4 bases, J lost 0 bases, and 7 bases stayed unmatched. The CDR3 runs to 17 residues. CDR3 protein: CASSTAGQGAMNTEAFF. In nucleotides, the CDR3 is TGTGCCAGTAGTACGGCTGGACAGGGGGCGATGAACACTGAAGCTTTCTTT. Full variable domain (rest looked up from reference TRBV19 and TRBJ1-1): DGGITQSPKYLFRKEGQNVTLSCEQNLNHDAMYWYRQDPGQGLRLIYYSQIVNDFQKGDIAEGYSVSREKKESFPLTVTSAQKNPTAFYLCASSTAGQGAMNTEAFFGQGTRLTVV.

The V gene is TRBV5-1, the J gene TRBJ2-2; D might be TRBD1 or TRBD2, each matching 6 bases. This CDR3 is built from 18 residues. V was trimmed by 4 bases and J by 2 bases, leaving 21 bases between them. The germline V gene encodes CDR1 SGHRS and CDR2 YFSETQ. CDR3 in amino acids: CASSPGRWGAPNTGELFF. The CDR3 DNA is TGCGCCAGCAGCCCGGGTCGATGGGGGGCCCCTAACACCGGGGAGCTGTTTTTT.

The chain has TRBV2 and TRBJ2-1, with 8 nucleotides matching TRBD2. V lost 3 bases to trimming and J lost 9 bases; unmatched junction nucleotides: 7. CDR3 size: 14 residues. Germline CDR1 SNHLY, CDR2 FYNNEI. The CDR3 coding sequence is TGTGCCAGCAGTGAGCAGCGGGGGAGGGCTGAGCAGTTCTTC. Translated: CASSEQRGRAEQFF.

CDR3 amino acids: CASSVGQGGYGYTF. DNA for the CDR3: TGTGCCAGCAGCGTAGGACAGGGCGGCTATGGCTACACCTTC. V usage is TRBV9 and J usage is TRBJ1-2, with 7 bases lining up with TRBD1. After removal of 0 bases from V and 4 bases from J, the junction contained 3 bases not matched to a gene. The CDR3 loop spans 14 amino acids. From germline, CDR1 is SGDLS and CDR2 YYNGEE.